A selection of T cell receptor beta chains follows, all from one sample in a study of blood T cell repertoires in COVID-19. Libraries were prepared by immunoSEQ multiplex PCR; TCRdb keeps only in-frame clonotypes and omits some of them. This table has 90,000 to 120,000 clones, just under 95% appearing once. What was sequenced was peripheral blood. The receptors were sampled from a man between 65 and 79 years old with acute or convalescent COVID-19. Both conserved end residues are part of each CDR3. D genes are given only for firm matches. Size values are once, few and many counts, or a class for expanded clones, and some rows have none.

CDR3nt: TGTGCCAGCAGTTTTCAGGGGGCGAATAATGAAAAACTGTTTTTT
CDR3aa: CASSFQGANNEKLFF
v_gene: TRBV6-6
len: 15
abundance: -
j_gene: TRBJ1-4
d_gene: TRBD1

CDR3nt: TGTGCCAGCAGAATAACAGGGGGTGATGTTTATGGCTACACCTTC
CDR3aa: CASRITGGDVYGYTF
v_gene: TRBV6-5
len: 15
abundance: -
j_gene: TRBJ1-2
d_gene: TRBD1

CDR3nt: TGTGCCAGCAGTTTATTCAGCGACTATGGCTACACCTTC
CDR3aa: CASSLFSDYGYTF
v_gene: TRBV28
len: 13
abundance: -
j_gene: TRBJ1-2
d_gene: -

CDR3nt: TGTGCCAGCAGTGTGCGGGAGGGGAACAATGAGCAGTTCTTC
CDR3aa: CASSVREGNNEQFF
v_gene: TRBV2
len: 14
abundance: once
j_gene: TRBJ2-1
d_gene: TRBD2

CDR3nt: TGTGCCAGCAGTTTAGGCGGGAATGAGCAGTTCTTC
CDR3aa: CASSLGGNEQFF
v_gene: TRBV27
len: 12
abundance: -
j_gene: TRBJ2-1
d_gene: -

CDR3nt: TGTGCCAGCGGGCTCCTTGATGGCAGCCTCTACGAGCAGTACTTC
CDR3aa: CASGLLDGSLYEQYF
v_gene: TRBV6-5
len: 15
abundance: -
j_gene: TRBJ2-7
d_gene: -

CDR3nt: TGTGCCAGCAGTTACGGACAGGTGAGGGGCCGTAAGGACAATGAGCAGTTCTTC
CDR3aa: CASSYGQVRGRKDNEQFF
v_gene: TRBV6-2/TRBV6-3
len: 18
abundance: few
j_gene: TRBJ2-1
d_gene: TRBD1

CDR3nt: TGCGCCAGCAGCACAGGGTTCACTAATGAAAAACTGTTTTTT
CDR3aa: CASSTGFTNEKLFF
v_gene: TRBV10-2
len: 14
abundance: few
j_gene: TRBJ1-4
d_gene: -

CDR3nt: TGTGCCACCAGCAGAGATAGTGGGACAGCCTACGAGCAGTACTTC
CDR3aa: CATSRDSGTAYEQYF
v_gene: TRBV15
len: 15
abundance: -
j_gene: TRBJ2-7
d_gene: TRBD1

CDR3nt: TGTGCCAGCAGCCTTGGGGCGGGAGGTTCCGCCGATACGCAGTATTTT
CDR3aa: CASSLGAGGSADTQYF
v_gene: TRBV5-8
len: 16
abundance: -
j_gene: TRBJ2-3
d_gene: TRBD2

CDR3nt: TGTGCCAGCAGCCAAGAAAGAGGGAGTCTCGGCGATGAGCAGTTCTTC
CDR3aa: CASSQERGSLGDEQFF
v_gene: TRBV4-2
len: 16
abundance: -
j_gene: TRBJ2-1
d_gene: -

CDR3nt: TGTGCCAGCAGCTTGGGACAGGGGAACATTCAGTACTTC
CDR3aa: CASSLGQGNIQYF
v_gene: TRBV6-2/TRBV6-3
len: 13
abundance: -
j_gene: TRBJ2-4
d_gene: TRBD1

CDR3nt: TGCAGTGCTAGTGGAACAGGCTCTAACTATGGCTACACCTTC
CDR3aa: CSASGTGSNYGYTF
v_gene: TRBV20-1
len: 14
abundance: -
j_gene: TRBJ1-2
d_gene: -

CDR3nt: TGTGCCAGCCGACAGGGGGCGGGGGAAAAACTGTTTTTT
CDR3aa: CASRQGAGEKLFF
v_gene: TRBV7-9
len: 13
abundance: -
j_gene: TRBJ1-4
d_gene: TRBD1

CDR3nt: TGTGCCAGCAGTTATTGGACAGACTATAGCAATCAGCCCCAGCATTTT
CDR3aa: CASSYWTDYSNQPQHF
v_gene: TRBV6-2/TRBV6-3
len: 16
abundance: -
j_gene: TRBJ1-5
d_gene: -

CDR3nt: TGTGCCAGCTCACCACCTGGGGGGAATCAGCCCCAGCATTTT
CDR3aa: CASSPPGGNQPQHF
v_gene: TRBV18
len: 14
abundance: -
j_gene: TRBJ1-5
d_gene: -

CDR3nt: TGCGCCAGCAGCTTGTATTCTAGCGGGGGGCCCAGACCCTACGAGCAGTACTTC
CDR3aa: CASSLYSSGGPRPYEQYF
v_gene: TRBV5-1
len: 18
abundance: -
j_gene: TRBJ2-7
d_gene: TRBD2

CDR3nt: TGTGCCAGCAGCGTAACAGGGGGAAGGACTGAAGCTTTCTTT
CDR3aa: CASSVTGGRTEAFF
v_gene: TRBV7-8
len: 14
abundance: -
j_gene: TRBJ1-1
d_gene: TRBD1

CDR3nt: TGTGCCAGCAGCTTATGGGCTAGCGGGAACACCGGGGAGCTGTTTTTT
CDR3aa: CASSLWASGNTGELFF
v_gene: TRBV7-3
len: 16
abundance: -
j_gene: TRBJ2-2
d_gene: TRBD2

CDR3nt: TGTGCCTGGAGCGGGACAGGGGACCTAAACTATGGCTACACCTTC
CDR3aa: CAWSGTGDLNYGYTF
v_gene: TRBV30
len: 15
abundance: -
j_gene: TRBJ1-2
d_gene: TRBD1

CDR3nt: TGCGCCAGCAGCGAACCGCTGGGACTAGCGGGCGATACGCAGTATTTT
CDR3aa: CASSEPLGLAGDTQYF
v_gene: TRBV5-1
len: 16
abundance: -
j_gene: TRBJ2-3
d_gene: TRBD2

CDR3nt: TGTGCCAGCAGCCTAGGAGCGAACACTGAAGCTTTCTTT
CDR3aa: CASSLGANTEAFF
v_gene: TRBV27
len: 13
abundance: -
j_gene: TRBJ1-1
d_gene: -

CDR3nt: TGTGCCAGCAGCGCCCAGGGGCTCGGCACTGAAGCTTTCTTT
CDR3aa: CASSAQGLGTEAFF
v_gene: TRBV9
len: 14
abundance: -
j_gene: TRBJ1-1
d_gene: -

CDR3nt: TGTGCCAGCAGTTACAAGGGGTGGGAGCAGTACTTC
CDR3aa: CASSYKGWEQYF
v_gene: TRBV6-2/TRBV6-3
len: 12
abundance: once
j_gene: TRBJ2-7
d_gene: -

CDR3nt: TGTGCCAGCAGTTCAGCCCAGAATACGCAGTATTTT
CDR3aa: CASSSAQNTQYF
v_gene: TRBV12-3/TRBV12-4
len: 12
abundance: -
j_gene: TRBJ2-3
d_gene: -

CDR3nt: TGCGCCAGCAGCTTTGCTAGCTCCTACGAGCAGTACTTC
CDR3aa: CASSFASSYEQYF
v_gene: TRBV5-1
len: 13
abundance: -
j_gene: TRBJ2-7
d_gene: -

CDR3nt: TGCGCCAGCAGCCAAGTTGTCGCCTTGCAGGTAAACTATGGCTACACCTTC
CDR3aa: CASSQVVALQVNYGYTF
v_gene: TRBV4-1
len: 17
abundance: -
j_gene: TRBJ1-2
d_gene: -

CDR3nt: TGTGCCAGCAGTCGGACACCCAATCAGCCCCAGCATTTT
CDR3aa: CASSRTPNQPQHF
v_gene: TRBV6-5
len: 13
abundance: once
j_gene: TRBJ1-5
d_gene: -

CDR3nt: TGTGCCAGCTCACCATGGGGGGGCGAAAAACTGTTTTTT
CDR3aa: CASSPWGGEKLFF
v_gene: TRBV18
len: 13
abundance: -
j_gene: TRBJ1-4
d_gene: -

CDR3nt: TGTGCCAGCTCACCACCGAATAGCGGAGGAACCGGGGAGCTGTTTTTT
CDR3aa: CASSPPNSGGTGELFF
v_gene: TRBV18
len: 16
abundance: -
j_gene: TRBJ2-2
d_gene: -

CDR3nt: TGTGCCAGCAGCTTCGCGGGAGTGTCCTATGGCTACACCTTC
CDR3aa: CASSFAGVSYGYTF
v_gene: TRBV5-4
len: 14
abundance: -
j_gene: TRBJ1-2
d_gene: -

CDR3nt: TGTGCCAGCAGCCGTGGACAGGGGTCTATGAAGACCCAGTACTTC
CDR3aa: CASSRGQGSMKTQYF
v_gene: TRBV27
len: 15
abundance: -
j_gene: TRBJ2-5
d_gene: TRBD1

CDR3nt: TGTGCCAGCACAGGGGTCCTCGGGGGGTACAATGAGCAGTTCTTC
CDR3aa: CASTGVLGGYNEQFF
v_gene: TRBV6-6
len: 15
abundance: -
j_gene: TRBJ2-1
d_gene: -

CDR3nt: TGTGCCAGCAGTCGACAGGGCTACACCTTC
CDR3aa: CASSRQGYTF
v_gene: TRBV28
len: 10
abundance: -
j_gene: TRBJ1-2
d_gene: -

CDR3nt: TGTGCCAGCAAACTAGCGGGGGCCCTCACAGATACGCAGTATTTT
CDR3aa: CASKLAGALTDTQYF
v_gene: TRBV6-5
len: 15
abundance: -
j_gene: TRBJ2-3
d_gene: TRBD2

CDR3nt: TGTGCCAGCAGTTACACAGGGATCCCTGAAGCTTTCTTT
CDR3aa: CASSYTGIPEAFF
v_gene: TRBV6-2/TRBV6-3
len: 13
abundance: -
j_gene: TRBJ1-1
d_gene: -

CDR3nt: TGTGCCAGCAGCTTGCGGGAAGCGACCACTGAAGCTTTCTTT
CDR3aa: CASSLREATTEAFF
v_gene: TRBV5-5
len: 14
abundance: -
j_gene: TRBJ1-1
d_gene: -

CDR3nt: TGTGCCAGCTCACCACTTGGCGGGACCTACGAGCAGTACTTC
CDR3aa: CASSPLGGTYEQYF
v_gene: TRBV18
len: 14
abundance: -
j_gene: TRBJ2-7
d_gene: -

CDR3nt: TGTGCCAGCACCCGTTCAGGGGGGAATGAAAAACTGTTTTTT
CDR3aa: CASTRSGGNEKLFF
v_gene: TRBV25-1
len: 14
abundance: -
j_gene: TRBJ1-4
d_gene: TRBD1

CDR3nt: TGTGCCAGCAGCTTAGATCTAAAACGCGGTGAAGCTTTCTTT
CDR3aa: CASSLDLKRGEAFF
v_gene: TRBV7-9
len: 14
abundance: -
j_gene: TRBJ1-1
d_gene: -

CDR3nt: TGTGCCAGCAGAACTGACAGGGCCGTCTATGGCTACACCTTC
CDR3aa: CASRTDRAVYGYTF
v_gene: TRBV2
len: 14
abundance: -
j_gene: TRBJ1-2
d_gene: TRBD1

CDR3nt: TGTGCCAGCAGCTTAGGGATAGCGGGGTCCACAGATACGCAGTATTTT
CDR3aa: CASSLGIAGSTDTQYF
v_gene: TRBV7-6
len: 16
abundance: -
j_gene: TRBJ2-3
d_gene: TRBD2

CDR3nt: TGTGCCAGCAGTCCCACAGGGGCAGAAACCTACGAGCAGTACTTC
CDR3aa: CASSPTGAETYEQYF
v_gene: TRBV27
len: 15
abundance: few
j_gene: TRBJ2-7
d_gene: TRBD1

CDR3nt: TGTGCCACCAGCAGAGGGTCAGATGGTTATAATTCACCCCTCCACTTT
CDR3aa: CATSRGSDGYNSPLHF
v_gene: TRBV15
len: 16
abundance: -
j_gene: TRBJ1-6
d_gene: -

CDR3nt: TGTGCCAGTAGTATAACCGGACAGGGGATAGCTAATGAAAAACTGTTTTTT
CDR3aa: CASSITGQGIANEKLFF
v_gene: TRBV19
len: 17
abundance: -
j_gene: TRBJ1-4
d_gene: TRBD1

CDR3nt: TGTGCCACCAGCAGGACAGGGAACTATGGCTACACCTTC
CDR3aa: CATSRTGNYGYTF
v_gene: TRBV15
len: 13
abundance: -
j_gene: TRBJ1-2
d_gene: TRBD1

CDR3nt: TGTGCCAGCCGCACCGGGACAGTACGTAATTCACCCCTCCACTTT
CDR3aa: CASRTGTVRNSPLHF
v_gene: TRBV6-5
len: 15
abundance: -
j_gene: TRBJ1-6
d_gene: TRBD1

CDR3nt: TGTGCCAGCAGTTCCGACAGGGGTTCCACAGATACGCAGTATTTT
CDR3aa: CASSSDRGSTDTQYF
v_gene: TRBV6-5
len: 15
abundance: -
j_gene: TRBJ2-3
d_gene: TRBD1

CDR3nt: TGTGCCAGCAGCCAAGACAGCGGGGGGAACACCGGGGAGCTGTTTTTT
CDR3aa: CASSQDSGGNTGELFF
v_gene: TRBV3-1/TRBV3-2
len: 16
abundance: -
j_gene: TRBJ2-2
d_gene: TRBD2

CDR3nt: TGTGCCTGGAGTGTAGGGGGAGGGGTCACAGATACGCAGTATTTT
CDR3aa: CAWSVGGGVTDTQYF
v_gene: TRBV30
len: 15
abundance: -
j_gene: TRBJ2-3
d_gene: -

CDR3nt: TGTGCCAGCAGCCTTACAGAAACCATCTCTGGAAACACCATATATTTT
CDR3aa: CASSLTETISGNTIYF
v_gene: TRBV5-5
len: 16
abundance: once
j_gene: TRBJ1-3
d_gene: -

CDR3nt: TGTGCCAGCAGTACAACCCACTCTGGAAACACCATATATTTT
CDR3aa: CASSTTHSGNTIYF
v_gene: TRBV27
len: 14
abundance: -
j_gene: TRBJ1-3
d_gene: -

CDR3nt: TGTGCCAGCAGTCCCCGGGACAAAGACTATGGCTACACCTTC
CDR3aa: CASSPRDKDYGYTF
v_gene: TRBV27
len: 14
abundance: few
j_gene: TRBJ1-2
d_gene: -